One sample yielded the 32 T cell receptor beta chains listed below, sequenced in a study of OX40 agonist ivuxolimab in advanced cancers. TCRdb's copy holds only in-frame clones and misses some; the assay was immunoSEQ multiplex PCR. The sample has more than 80,000 clones; nearly 90% are singletons. The sequenced sample was CD4+ or CD8+ T cells sorted from blood, obtained in a trial of the OX40 agonist ivuxolimab. The receptors were gathered from an adult with an advanced solid tumor such as melanoma, head and neck, liver or kidney cancer.

This clone was recorded a few times. The rearrangement joins TRBV30 to TRBJ1-5; tentative D call: TRBD1 (6 bases). The V gene lost 3 bases and the J gene lost 4 bases, with 10 bases spanning the gap. CDR1 is GTSNPN, CDR2 SVGIG, per germline (reference sequence). CDR3 length equals 13 residues. In DNA, the CDR3 is TGTGCCTGGAGCGGGGGCCGGAATCAGCCCCAGCATTTT. This encodes CAWSGGRNQPQHF.

This chain uses TRBV6-5 with TRBJ2-3; D may correspond to TRBD1 or TRBD2 (6 bases each). V lost 0 bases to trimming and J lost 4 bases, with 11 bases between them. CDR1 is MNHEY, CDR2 SVGAGI, per germline. The CDR3 has 15 amino acids. The CDR3 sequence: CASSYSSGAPDTQYF. In nucleotides, the CDR3 is TGTGCCAGCAGTTACTCGTCGGGGGCACCAGATACGCAGTATTTT.

This chain connects TRBV4-2 to TRBJ2-1; D unclear. CDR3 length equals 12 residues. The V end was cut by 1 base, the J end by 7 bases, with 5 bases between. Per the germline V gene, CDR1 is LGHNA and CDR2 is YNFKEQ. The CDR3 nucleotides read TGTGCCAGCAGCCAAGCTGGGAATGAGCAGTTCTTC. It is translated as CASSQAGNEQFF.

The J gene is TRBJ2-7, the V gene TRBV2, with 10 bases lining up with TRBD2. The germline gives CDR1 SNHLY, CDR2 FYNNEI. Losses at the gene ends were 2 bases for V and 4 bases for J; bases not matched to a gene: 11. CDR3 length: 17 residues. The chain's CDR3 is CASSEPMGTSEGYEQYF. CDR3 sequence (DNA): TGTGCCAGCAGTGAACCGATGGGGACTAGCGAGGGATACGAGCAGTACTTC.

The V and J genes are TRBV4-1 and TRBJ2-6; TRBD2 might be the D (6 bases). The CDR3 is made up of 17 amino acids. Trimming removed 0 bases at V and 0 bases at J, with 9 bases between. Germline values: CDR1 MGHRA, CDR2 YSYEKL. CDR3 sequence reads: CASSQEWDFSGANVLTF. As DNA, the CDR3 is TGCGCCAGCAGCCAAGAGTGGGACTTCTCTGGGGCCAACGTCCTGACTTTC.

The V call is TRBV18, the J call TRBJ1-1; D may be TRBD1 (6 bases). The germline V gene has CDR1 KGHSH and CDR2 LQKENI. Trimming shortened V by 3 bases and J by 1 base, and 15 bases separated the two germline ends. This CDR3 is built from 16 residues. The CDR3 is CASSPAQGRGNTEAFF. CDR3 in DNA: TGTGCCAGCTCACCGGCACAGGGTCGGGGGAACACTGAAGCTTTCTTT.

The chain links TRBV2 to TRBJ1-4; no reliable D call. With 4 bases removed from V and 6 bases from J, the gap between germline ends came to 15 bases. The CDR3 consists of 15 residues. CDR1 is SNHLY and CDR2 is FYNNEI in the germline V gene. This chain's CDR3 is CASSGLFLTDEKLFF. The CDR3 DNA reads TGTGCCAGCAGTGGACTCTTTCTAACCGATGAAAAACTGTTTTTT.

This clone was seen a single time. The chain has TRBV19 and TRBJ1-5; D is unresolved. V lost 8 bases and J lost 0, with 14 bases in between. This CDR3 comprises 15 residues. Germline assignment: CDR1 LNHDA and CDR2 SQIVND (reference sequence). The CDR3 DNA reads TGTGCCAGTGAGCGGGCAGGCTATAGCAATCAGCCCCAGCATTTT. Its protein product is CASERAGYSNQPQHF.

The chain recombines TRBV5-4 with TRBJ2-5; D ambiguous. The germline V gene has CDR1 SGHNT and CDR2 YYREEE (reference sequence). Trimming took 0 bases from V and 5 from J, leaving 17 bases between them. The CDR3 has 16 residues. The CDR3 DNA follows: TGTGCCAGCAGCTTGGGGAGCCTGGCACGAGCGGAGACCCAGTACTTC. As protein: CASSLGSLARAETQYF.

This clone was detected only once. The chain uses TRBV6-5 and TRBJ1-4; TRBD1 is a possible D gene (5 bases). The ends were cut back, 4 bases at V and 5 bases at J, with 8 bases in the middle. The CDR3 loop spans 13 amino acids. Germline V gene lookup returns CDR1 MNHEY and CDR2 SVGAGI. The CDR3 loop reads CASSFDRNEKLFF. The CDR3 DNA reads TGTGCCAGCAGTTTCGACAGAAATGAAAAACTGTTTTTT.

Only one count was recorded for this clone. The gene calls are TRBV27 and TRBJ2-1; D is uncertain. Trimming left V 0 bases short and J 0 bases short, with 9 bases between. The CDR3 is 16 residues long. Per germline, CDR1 MNHEY and CDR2 SMNVEV (reference sequence). The CDR3 sequence: CASSLSILSSYNEQFF. The DNA for the CDR3 is TGTGCCAGCAGTTTATCAATCCTGAGCTCCTACAATGAGCAGTTCTTC.

The rearrangement joins TRBV19 to TRBJ2-7; TRBD1 matches 10 bases. This CDR3 region has 14 residues. The J segment lost 5 bases and the V segment lost 5 bases, leaving 6 bases of the junction unmatched. Per germline, CDR1 LNHDA and CDR2 SQIVND (reference sequence). The CDR3 DNA reads TGTGCCAGTAGTTCGAGACAGGGGGCCCACGAGCAGTACTTC. Translating it yields CASSSRQGAHEQYF.

This clone was seen only once. This chain uses TRBV7-6 with TRBJ1-5; 11 nucleotides line up with TRBD1. J lost 5 bases, V lost 0 bases, and 9 bases had no gene match. CDR3 length equals 18 residues. Germline V gene lookup returns CDR1 SGHVS and CDR2 FNYEAQ. The CDR3 DNA follows: TGTGCCAGCAGCTTAGCGCCTTGGACAGGGGGCGCAGATCAGCCCCAGCATTTT. Translating it yields CASSLAPWTGGADQPQHF.

The chain is built from TRBV6-6 and TRBJ1-1, with 7 bases identical to TRBD1. The CDR3 contains 15 residues. V was clipped by 4 bases and J by 1 base; unmatched bases: 6. CDR1 MNHNY and CDR2 SVGAGI come from the germline V gene (reference sequence). CDR3 sequence (DNA): TGTGCCAGCAGTTCCACGGACAGGCGGAACACTGAAGCTTTCTTT. It is translated as CASSSTDRRNTEAFF.

This rearrangement joins TRBV11-2 to TRBJ2-7; 7 nucleotides match TRBD1. In germline, CDR1 is SGHAT, CDR2 FQNNGV. The CDR3 totals 14 residues. V was pared by 5 bases and J by 2 bases, with 6 bases of the junction left unmatched. CDR3 DNA: TGTGCCAGCAGCCTGGACAGGACTGCCTACGAGCAGTACTTC. It specifies CASSLDRTAYEQYF.

The genes are TRBV5-3 and TRBJ2-7; 12 bases match TRBD2. Being an ORF, TRBV5-3 has a function that is uncertain. V trimming: 4 bases; J trimming: 2 bases; junction bases outside the gene matches: 4. This CDR3 spans 15 amino acids. CDR3 sequence: CARSQTSGGTYEQYF. The DNA for the CDR3 is TGTGCCAGAAGCCAGACTAGCGGGGGTACCTACGAGCAGTACTTC.

The chain couples TRBV27 to TRBJ2-3, with TRBD1 matching over 7 bases. V trimming: 4 bases; J trimming: 1 base; junction bases outside the gene matches: 11. The CDR3 runs 17 residues. Germline CDR1 is MNHEY and CDR2 is SMNVEV (reference sequence). The CDR3 region has the DNA TGTGCCAGCAGTTCGGACAGGCGCCTCGGTGGCACAGATACGCAGTATTTT. It encodes CASSSDRRLGGTDTQYF.

The chain carries TRBV5-1 and TRBJ2-3; tentatively, D is TRBD2 (6 bases). V was trimmed by 2 bases and J by 4 bases, leaving 11 bases between them. Germline V lookup: CDR1 SGHRS, CDR2 YFSETQ. The CDR3 has 14 amino acids. The CDR3, as DNA: TGCGCCAGCAGCTTCGGGGGAATCCCAGATACGCAGTATTTT. Its protein is CASSFGGIPDTQYF. Filled out from reference TRBV5-1 and TRBJ2-3, the complete variable domain reads KAGVTQTPRYLIKTRGQQVTLSCSPISGHRSVSWYQQTPGQGLQFLFEYFSETQRNKGNFPGRFSGRQFSNSRSEMNVSTLELGDSALYLCASSFGGIPDTQYFGPGTRLTVL.

This rearrangement joins TRBV19 to TRBJ2-7, with D maybe TRBD2 (6 bases). Germline V gives CDR1 LNHDA, CDR2 SQIVND (reference sequence). Deletions cut 4 bases from V and 2 bases from J, with 9 bases between. This CDR3 has 13 residues. CDR3 sequence (DNA): TGTGCCAGTAGTACGGGACTGGCCTACGAGCAGTACTTC. Protein product: CASSTGLAYEQYF.

This clone came up once. V gene TRBV10-3 combines with J gene TRBJ2-1; 8 bases fit TRBD1. Germline CDR1 ENHRY, CDR2 SYGVKD. CDR3 length equals 12 residues. With 3 bases clipped from V and 9 bases from J, the junction kept 1 base outside the gene matches. CDR3 sequence reads: CAISEGTGEQFF. In nucleotides, the CDR3 is TGTGCCATCAGTGAAGGGACAGGTGAGCAGTTCTTC.

V gene TRBV15 combines with J gene TRBJ2-5, with D perhaps being TRBD1 or TRBD2 (5 bases each). Germline CDR1 and CDR2: LNHNV and YYDKDF (reference sequence). This CDR3 contains 13 residues. The germline V and J ends were trimmed by 11 bases and 5 bases, with 18 bases remaining between them. The CDR3 region is CAARVIGEETQYF. For the CDR3, the DNA is TGTGCCGCCCGGGTTATAGGGGAGGAGACCCAGTACTTC.

The chain has TRBV19 and TRBJ2-5, with D perhaps matching TRBD1 (6 bases). The ends were cut back, 7 bases at V and 5 bases at J, with 14 bases in the middle. Per germline, CDR1 LNHDA and CDR2 SQIVND (reference sequence). The CDR3 loop spans 13 amino acids. The CDR3 here is CASMVQGAETQYF. DNA for the CDR3: TGTGCCAGTATGGTACAGGGTGCGGAGACCCAGTACTTC. Filled out from reference TRBV19 and TRBJ2-5, the complete variable domain reads DGGITQSPKYLFRKEGQNVTLSCEQNLNHDAMYWYRQDPGQGLRLIYYSQIVNDFQKGDIAEGYSVSREKKESFPLTVTSAQKNPTAFYLCASMVQGAETQYFGPGTRLLVL.

V gene TRBV18 combines with J gene TRBJ2-3; TRBD2 might be the D (5 bases). This CDR3 region has 13 residues. V was shortened by 8 bases and J by 6 bases, with 15 bases between the two germline ends. The germline CDR1 and CDR2 sequences are KGHSH and LQKENI. CDR3 in DNA: TGTGCCAGCGCGCTCGGGGTTTCGGATACGCAGTATTTT. It encodes CASALGVSDTQYF.

The V gene is TRBV27, the J gene TRBJ2-7; D is unclear. V lost 4 bases, J lost 0 bases, and 16 bases lay in between. The CDR3 is 16 residues long. Germline CDR1 MNHEY, CDR2 SMNVEV (reference sequence). CDR3 bases: TGTGCCAGCAGTTACTCGGTAGGCCTGAGCTCCTACGAGCAGTACTTC. Protein product: CASSYSVGLSSYEQYF.

Comment on this clone: The same CDR3 arises from other DNA sequences in this sample as well. The rearrangement links TRBV9 to TRBJ2-2; a weak D match, TRBD2 (5 bases). The germline V gene encodes CDR1 SGDLS and CDR2 YYNGEE. The CDR3 covers 15 residues. Deletions cut 4 bases from V and 4 bases from J, with 14 bases between. The DNA for the CDR3 is TGTGCCAGCAGCCCACTGTCGGGGTCCACCGGGGAGCTGTTTTTT. Its translation is CASSPLSGSTGELFF.

The chain couples TRBV5-5 to TRBJ1-2; tentatively, D is TRBD1 (6 bases). The CDR3 consists of 18 residues. V lost 2 bases and J 6 bases, leaving 26 bases between the germline ends. Germline CDR1 reads SGHKS; CDR2 reads YYEKEE (reference sequence). The CDR3, as DNA: TGTGCCAGCAGCTTTTTTATCTCGGGGGGGGCGCTCCCGGATGGCTACACCTTC. Protein product: CASSFFISGGALPDGYTF.

The rearrangement links TRBV7-6 to TRBJ2-3; TRBD1 agrees at 7 bases. Trimming cost V 0 bases and J 4 bases; bases outside gene matches: 1. CDR1 is SGHVS, CDR2 FNYEAQ, per germline. There are 14 residues in the CDR3. The CDR3 nucleotides read TGTGCCAGCAGCTTAGCAGGGGGCGCAGATACGCAGTATTTT. The encoded protein is CASSLAGGADTQYF.

This clone was observed a single time. V gene TRBV27 combines with J gene TRBJ2-3, with TRBD2 as a possible D gene (6 bases). This CDR3 contains 14 residues. The V end lost 3 bases, the J end lost 3 bases, and 10 bases lay between the germline ends. The germline CDR1 and CDR2 sequences are MNHEY and SMNVEV (reference sequence). CDR3 sequence reads: CASSFRGKTDTQYF. The CDR3 DNA sequence: TGTGCCAGCAGTTTTCGGGGGAAAACAGATACGCAGTATTTT.

This sequence joins TRBV5-1 and TRBJ2-7; TRBD2 might be the D (6 bases). This CDR3 is 16 amino acids long. Trimming removed 6 bases from V and 4 bases from J, with 23 bases in between. Germline lookup yields CDR1 SGHRS and CDR2 YFSETQ. CDR3 sequence: CASTYAFPSDLYEQYF. Written as DNA, the CDR3 is TGCGCCAGCACTTACGCATTCCCTAGCGACTTATACGAGCAGTACTTC.

The genes are TRBV7-8 and TRBJ1-5; D perhaps matches TRBD1 (5 bases). CDR1 and CDR2 from the germline V gene are SGHVS and FQNEAQ. The CDR3 length is 17 residues. The ends were cut back, 5 bases at V and 2 bases at J, with 19 bases in the middle. For the CDR3, the DNA is TGTGCCAGCAGCCCCCGGGACCCCTTTAAGGGCAATCAGCCCCAGCATTTT. This encodes CASSPRDPFKGNQPQHF.

The gene calls are TRBV10-2 and TRBJ2-2, with D tentatively TRBD1 (6 bases). The CDR3 is made up of 14 amino acids. Germline values: CDR1 WSHSY, CDR2 SAAADI. Trimming pared 7 bases from V and 1 base from J, leaving 10 bases between. This CDR3 reads CASIRDMNTGELFF. CDR3 coding DNA: TGCGCCAGCATCCGGGACATGAACACCGGGGAGCTGTTTTTT.

This chain connects TRBV28 to TRBJ2-7; a possible D gene is TRBD2 (6 bases). V lost 3 bases to trimming and J lost 2 bases, with 11 bases between them. The germline gives CDR1 MDHEN, CDR2 SYDVKM. There are 14 residues in the CDR3. The CDR3 sequence: CASSLGGKAYEQYF. CDR3 DNA: TGTGCCAGCAGTTTGGGGGGTAAGGCCTACGAGCAGTACTTC. The full variable domain, completed using reference TRBV28 and TRBJ2-7, is DVKVTQSSRYLVKRTGEKVFLECVQDMDHENMFWYRQDPGLGLRLIYFSYDVKMKEKGDIPEGYSVSREKKERFSLILESASTNQTSMYLCASSLGGKAYEQYFGPGTRLTVT.